This T cell receptor beta chain is drawn from a study of cytomegalovirus exposure and HLA in healthy donors. Clones were sequenced by immunoSEQ multiplex PCR, and TCRdb holds only the in-frame ones, with some missing. The table includes 120,000 or so clones, approximately 90% detected once. General study points: Both high specificity and high sensitivity reportedly marked the classifier's diagnosis of cytomegalovirus status.

As concerns this clone: Its specificity is not known.

The sample comprised PBMCs. The source is a man aged 18 to 29 in good health and CMV-seronegative.

CDR3 DNA sequence: TGTGCCAGCAGTGCGGGCGAGCAGTACTTC. Protein sequence: CASSAGEQYF. The V and J genes are TRBV25-1 and TRBJ2-7; D gene ambiguous. The CDR3 totals 10 residues. With 4 bases removed from V and 6 bases from J, the gap between germline ends came to 4 bases. Germline assignment: CDR1 MGHDK and CDR2 SYGVNS.